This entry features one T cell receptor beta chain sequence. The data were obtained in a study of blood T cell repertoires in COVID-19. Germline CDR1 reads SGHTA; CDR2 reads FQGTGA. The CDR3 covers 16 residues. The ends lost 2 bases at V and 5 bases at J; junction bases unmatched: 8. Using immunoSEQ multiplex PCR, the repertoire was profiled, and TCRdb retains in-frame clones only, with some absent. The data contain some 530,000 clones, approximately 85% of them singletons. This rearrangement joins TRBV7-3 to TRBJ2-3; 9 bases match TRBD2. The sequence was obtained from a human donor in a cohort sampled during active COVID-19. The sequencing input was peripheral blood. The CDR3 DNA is TGTGCCAGCAGCTTAGGTGGCGGGAGGGCCCTAGATACGCAGTATTTT. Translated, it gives CASSLGGGRALDTQYF.